What follows describes a single TCR beta chain. This sample is drawn from a study of blood T cell repertoires in COVID-19. Across the whole study: COVID-19 samples from acute and convalescent phases originated in the United States, Italy and Spain.

Self-reported history from a screening survey and questionnaire set each donor's cohort. Symptom resolution, clearance, or two negative PCRs marked donors in Cohort 3 as recovered. The protocol was immunoSEQ multiplex PCR, while the TCRdb copy is restricted to in-frame clones and leaves out a portion. The data contain hundreds of thousands of clones, 85% to 90% of them singletons. The CDR3 runs to 16 residues. V lost 1 base to trimming and J lost 4 bases, with 17 bases between them. In germline, CDR1 is LNHNV, CDR2 YYDKDF (reference sequence). Specimen: PBMCs or T cells enriched from blood (not recorded which). This receptor was obtained from a man between 18 and 35 years old who had recovered from COVID-19. The genes are TRBV15 and TRBJ2-7, with D possibly being TRBD1 (7 bases). In nucleotides, the CDR3 is TGTGCCACCAGCAGAGCCGGAGGGGGCTCGAGGTACGAGCAGTACTTC. This gives the protein CATSRAGGGSRYEQYF.